This TCR beta chain was observed in a study of T cell responses to AZD1222 COVID-19 vaccine. Study conclusions and caveats: Sampling captured repertoires only after the peak T cell response.

Clones were read by immunoSEQ multiplex PCR, and TCRdb kept only the in-frame ones, dropping some. The table has some 100,000 clones, less than 90% seen once. This CDR3 contains 15 residues. The germline gives CDR1 SGHRS, CDR2 YFSETQ. V lost 1 base, J lost 4 bases, and 12 bases lay in between. In the case of this clone: Its cognate antigen is unknown.

V gene TRBV5-1 combines with J gene TRBJ1-3; D uncertain. This receptor was taken from an adult in good health. The sequences come from peripheral blood, collected on day 0 of AZD1222 vaccination. The CDR3 sequence: CASSLPEVFGNTIYF. As DNA, the CDR3 is TGCGCCAGCAGCTTGCCGGAGGTATTCGGAAACACCATATATTTT.